Listed below are T cell receptor beta chains from one sample, sequenced in a study of blood T cell repertoires in COVID-19. Profiling relied on immunoSEQ multiplex PCR, and the TCRdb table lists in-frame clones only, not all of them. The sample holds around 220,000 clones, 82% seen once. Sequences were obtained from peripheral blood. Receptor source: a woman aged 80 or over with COVID-19, enrolled during active disease. CDR3s include the opening cysteine and the closing phenylalanine or tryptophan. D genes are given only for firm matches. The size entry is marked missing in some rows and otherwise reads once, few, many or a size class.

D gene	clone size	V gene	J gene	CDR3 protein	CDR3 DNA
NA	NA	TRBV10-3	TRBJ1-4	CAISDRGYQEKLFF	TGTGCCATCAGTGACAGGGGTTATCAGGAAAAACTGTTTTTT
TRBD1	NA	TRBV29-1	TRBJ2-7	CSVGDRGSEQYF	TGCAGCGTTGGCGACAGGGGAAGCGAGCAGTACTTC
NA	NA	TRBV5-1	TRBJ2-5	CASSMTGQETQYF	TGCGCCAGCAGCATGACAGGCCAAGAGACCCAGTACTTC
TRBD2	NA	TRBV5-4	TRBJ2-2	CASSPGTSRNTGELFF	TGTGCCAGCAGCCCGGGGACTAGCCGTAACACCGGGGAGCTGTTTTTT
NA	few	TRBV2	TRBJ1-4	CASSVRAGGEKLFF	TGTGCCAGCAGTGTAAGGGCTGGAGGTGAAAAACTGTTTTTT
NA	NA	TRBV11-2	TRBJ2-5	CASSFTRSDRRQETQYF	TGTGCCAGCAGCTTCACCCGTTCGGACAGACGACAAGAGACCCAGTACTTC
TRBD1	NA	TRBV2	TRBJ1-1	CASRFGRQGTEAFF	TGTGCCAGCAGATTTGGAAGACAGGGGACTGAAGCTTTCTTT
NA	NA	TRBV7-2	TRBJ2-7	CASNQQGRNEQYF	TGTGCCAGCAACCAACAGGGGAGGAACGAGCAGTACTTC
TRBD2	NA	TRBV11-2	TRBJ2-3	CASSTASGLAGVYTQYF	TGTGCCAGCAGTACAGCCTCCGGACTAGCGGGAGTGTATACGCAGTATTTT
TRBD1	few	TRBV7-9	TRBJ1-1	CASSKGTGGLVDTEAFF	TGTGCCAGCAGCAAAGGGACAGGAGGTTTGGTAGACACTGAAGCTTTCTTT
NA	NA	TRBV5-1	TRBJ1-1	CASSSAGTEAFF	TGCGCCAGCAGCTCCGCAGGGACTGAAGCTTTCTTT
NA	NA	TRBV7-9	TRBJ1-2	CASSPNLLGAPYGYTF	TGTGCCAGCAGCCCAAACCTATTGGGGGCCCCATACGGCTACACCTTC
TRBD1	NA	TRBV5-1	TRBJ2-1	CASSFGQGYNEQFF	TGCGCCAGCAGCTTTGGACAGGGGTACAATGAGCAGTTCTTC
TRBD1	once	TRBV5-1	TRBJ2-5	CASSPGQALKKTQYF	TGCGCCAGCAGCCCGGGACAGGCCCTCAAGAAGACCCAGTACTTC
TRBD1	NA	TRBV6-2/TRBV6-3	TRBJ1-1	CASSPGRGSSEAFF	TGTGCCAGCAGCCCCGGCAGGGGGTCATCTGAAGCTTTCTTT
NA	NA	TRBV5-1	TRBJ1-1	CASSPQGANTEAFF	TGCGCCAGCAGTCCACAGGGCGCCAACACTGAAGCTTTCTTT
TRBD1	NA	TRBV11-1	TRBJ2-7	CASSRQGESYEQYF	TGTGCCAGCAGCCGACAGGGGGAGTCCTACGAGCAGTACTTC
TRBD1	NA	TRBV29-1	TRBJ1-2	CSVARTGGYGYTF	TGCAGCGTTGCTCGTACAGGGGGGTATGGCTACACCTTC
NA	NA	TRBV28	TRBJ2-7	CASGRGQSVYEQYF	TGTGCCAGCGGCCGCGGACAGTCGGTTTACGAGCAGTACTTC
NA	NA	TRBV7-8	TRBJ1-5	CASSLGQGNQPQHF	TGTGCCAGCAGCTTAGGGCAGGGAAATCAGCCCCAGCATTTT
TRBD1	NA	TRBV28	TRBJ1-4	CASSTTGFEKLFF	TGTGCCAGCAGTACGACAGGGTTCGAAAAACTGTTTTTT
TRBD1	NA	TRBV18	TRBJ2-5	CASSPRTGYVGWETQYF	TGTGCCAGCTCACCCCGGACAGGGTACGTGGGTTGGGAGACCCAGTACTTC
TRBD2	few	TRBV6-5	TRBJ2-3	CASRSSGGITDTQYF	TGTGCCAGCAGATCTAGCGGGGGGATCACAGATACGCAGTATTTT
TRBD2	NA	TRBV5-1	TRBJ2-2	CASSATSGEGGELFF	TGCGCCAGCAGCGCCACTAGCGGGGAAGGCGGGGAGCTGTTTTTT
TRBD2	NA	TRBV6-2/TRBV6-3	TRBJ2-7	CASSYLGLAAEQYF	TGTGCCAGCAGTTACCTGGGACTAGCGGCCGAGCAGTACTTC
TRBD1	NA	TRBV19	TRBJ1-2	CASSLGTGEGNHGYTF	TGTGCCAGTAGTCTTGGGACAGGGGAAGGGAACCATGGCTACACCTTC
NA	NA	TRBV5-1	TRBJ2-5	CASSFGGAGLQETQYF	TGCGCCAGCAGCTTCGGCGGAGCGGGCCTCCAAGAGACCCAGTACTTC
TRBD1	NA	TRBV6-4	TRBJ1-2	CASSDTGGPVSGYTF	TGTGCCAGCAGTGACACAGGGGGCCCGGTTTCTGGCTACACCTTC
TRBD2	NA	TRBV19	TRBJ2-4	CASTPGLTSGIAKNIQYF	TGTGCCAGTACCCCGGGTCTGACTAGCGGGATAGCCAAAAACATTCAGTACTTC
TRBD1	NA	TRBV18	TRBJ1-1	CASSPNRDRENTEAFF	TGTGCCAGCTCACCTAACCGGGACAGGGAGAACACTGAAGCTTTCTTT
NA	NA	TRBV10-3	TRBJ1-1	CAISDPGHTNTEAFF	TGTGCCATCAGTGATCCGGGTCACACGAACACTGAAGCTTTCTTT